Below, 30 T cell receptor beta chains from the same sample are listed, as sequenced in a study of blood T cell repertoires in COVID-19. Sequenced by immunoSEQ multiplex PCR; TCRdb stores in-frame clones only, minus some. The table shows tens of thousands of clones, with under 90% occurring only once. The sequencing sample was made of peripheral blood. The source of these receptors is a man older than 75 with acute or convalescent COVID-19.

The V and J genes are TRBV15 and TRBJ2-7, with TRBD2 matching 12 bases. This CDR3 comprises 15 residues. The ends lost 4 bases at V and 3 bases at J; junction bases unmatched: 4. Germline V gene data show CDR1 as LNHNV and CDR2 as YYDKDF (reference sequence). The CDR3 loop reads CATSTGGLAGYEQYF. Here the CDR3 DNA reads TGTGCCACCAGCACCGGGGGACTAGCGGGCTACGAGCAGTACTTC.

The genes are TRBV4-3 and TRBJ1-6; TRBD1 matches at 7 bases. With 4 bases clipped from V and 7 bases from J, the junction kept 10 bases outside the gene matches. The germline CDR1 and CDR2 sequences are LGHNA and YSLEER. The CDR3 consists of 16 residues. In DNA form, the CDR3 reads TGCGCCAGCAGCCCAGACCGGGACAGACAAAATTCACCCCTCCACTTT. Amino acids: CASSPDRDRQNSPLHF.

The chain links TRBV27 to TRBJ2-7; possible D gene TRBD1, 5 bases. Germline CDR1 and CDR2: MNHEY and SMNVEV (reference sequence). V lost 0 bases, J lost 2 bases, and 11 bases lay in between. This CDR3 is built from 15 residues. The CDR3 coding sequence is TGTGCCAGCAGTTTATCGGTTCAGGGAACCTACGAGCAGTACTTC. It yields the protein CASSLSVQGTYEQYF.

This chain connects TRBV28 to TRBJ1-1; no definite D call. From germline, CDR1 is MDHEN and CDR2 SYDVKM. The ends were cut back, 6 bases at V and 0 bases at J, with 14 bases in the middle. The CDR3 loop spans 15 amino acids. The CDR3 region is CASRPKRSMNTEAFF. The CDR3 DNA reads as TGTGCCAGCAGGCCCAAGAGGTCTATGAACACTGAAGCTTTCTTT.

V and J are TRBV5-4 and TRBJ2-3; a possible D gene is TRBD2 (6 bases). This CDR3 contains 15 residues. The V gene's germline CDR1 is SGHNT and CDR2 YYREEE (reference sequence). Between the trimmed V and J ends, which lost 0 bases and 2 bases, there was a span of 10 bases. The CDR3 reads CASSLGLAITDTQYF. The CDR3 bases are TGTGCCAGCAGCTTGGGCCTAGCGATCACAGATACGCAGTATTTT.

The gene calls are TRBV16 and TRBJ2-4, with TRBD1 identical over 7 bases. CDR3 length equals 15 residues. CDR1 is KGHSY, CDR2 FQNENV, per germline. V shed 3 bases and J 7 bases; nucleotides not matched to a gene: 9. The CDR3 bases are TGTGCCAGCAGCCACCACAGGGGCGAGGGGAACATTCAGTACTTC. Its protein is CASSHHRGEGNIQYF.

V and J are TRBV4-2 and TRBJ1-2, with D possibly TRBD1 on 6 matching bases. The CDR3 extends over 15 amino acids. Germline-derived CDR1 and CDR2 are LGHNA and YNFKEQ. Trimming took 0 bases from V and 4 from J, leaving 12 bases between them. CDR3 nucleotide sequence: TGTGCCAGCAGCCAAGATTTTGGACAGAGCTATGGCTACACCTTC. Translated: CASSQDFGQSYGYTF.

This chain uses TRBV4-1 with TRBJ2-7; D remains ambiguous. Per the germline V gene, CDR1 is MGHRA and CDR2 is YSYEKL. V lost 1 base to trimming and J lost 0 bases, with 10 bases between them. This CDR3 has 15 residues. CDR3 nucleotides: TGCGCCAGCAGCCAAGGCTTAACAGTCTCCTACGAGCAGTACTTC. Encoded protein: CASSQGLTVSYEQYF.

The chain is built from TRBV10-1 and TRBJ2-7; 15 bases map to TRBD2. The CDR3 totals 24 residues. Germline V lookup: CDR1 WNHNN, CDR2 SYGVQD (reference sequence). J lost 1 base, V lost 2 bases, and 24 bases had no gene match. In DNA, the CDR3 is TGCGCCAGCAGTGAGCCCCACCCCGAAGGTGATCGACCGGGACTAGCGGGAGGTTCCTACGAGCAGTACTTC. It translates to CASSEPHPEGDRPGLAGGSYEQYF.

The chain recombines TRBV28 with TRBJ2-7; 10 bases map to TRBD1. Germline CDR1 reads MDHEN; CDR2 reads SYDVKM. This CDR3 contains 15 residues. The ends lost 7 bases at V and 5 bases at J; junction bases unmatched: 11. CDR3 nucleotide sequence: TGTGCCAGCACCACCATGGGGACAGGGGACCACGAGCAGTACTTC. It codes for CASTTMGTGDHEQYF.

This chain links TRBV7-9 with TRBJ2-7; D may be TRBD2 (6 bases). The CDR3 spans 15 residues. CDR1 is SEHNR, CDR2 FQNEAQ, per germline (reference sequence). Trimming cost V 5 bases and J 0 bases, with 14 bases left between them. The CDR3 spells CASSEPSAGSYEQYF. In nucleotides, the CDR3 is TGTGCCAGCAGCGAGCCCTCAGCGGGCTCCTACGAGCAGTACTTC.

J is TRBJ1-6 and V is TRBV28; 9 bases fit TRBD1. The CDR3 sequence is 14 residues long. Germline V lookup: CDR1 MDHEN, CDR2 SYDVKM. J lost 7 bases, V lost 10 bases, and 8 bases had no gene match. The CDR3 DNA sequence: TGTGCCAACAAGGGACAGGGCGTCAATTCACCCCTCCACTTT. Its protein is CANKGQGVNSPLHF.

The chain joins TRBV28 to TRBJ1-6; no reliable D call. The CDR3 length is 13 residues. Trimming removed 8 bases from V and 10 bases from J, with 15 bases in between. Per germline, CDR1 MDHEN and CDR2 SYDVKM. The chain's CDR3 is CASGAGEGSPLHF. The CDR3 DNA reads TGTGCCAGCGGCGCGGGTGAGGGATCACCCCTCCACTTT.

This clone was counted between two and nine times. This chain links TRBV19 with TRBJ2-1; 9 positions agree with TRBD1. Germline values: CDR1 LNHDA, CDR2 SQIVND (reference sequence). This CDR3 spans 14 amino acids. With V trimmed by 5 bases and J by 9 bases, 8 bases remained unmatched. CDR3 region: CASSVDRGLGEQFF. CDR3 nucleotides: TGTGCCAGTAGTGTGGACAGGGGATTGGGTGAGCAGTTCTTC.

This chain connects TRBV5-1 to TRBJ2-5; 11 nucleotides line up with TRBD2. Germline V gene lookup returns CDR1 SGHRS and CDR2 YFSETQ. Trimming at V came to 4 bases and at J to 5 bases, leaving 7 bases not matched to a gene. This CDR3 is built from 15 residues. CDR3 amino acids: CASSPTSGSEETQYF. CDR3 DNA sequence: TGCGCCAGCAGCCCCACTAGCGGGAGTGAGGAGACCCAGTACTTC.

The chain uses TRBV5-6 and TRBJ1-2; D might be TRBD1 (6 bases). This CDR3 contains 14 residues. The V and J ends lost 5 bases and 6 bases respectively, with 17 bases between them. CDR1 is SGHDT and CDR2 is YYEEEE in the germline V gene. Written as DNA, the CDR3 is TGTGCCAGCAGGTTCCCACAGGGAAAGGATGGCTACACCTTC. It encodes CASRFPQGKDGYTF.

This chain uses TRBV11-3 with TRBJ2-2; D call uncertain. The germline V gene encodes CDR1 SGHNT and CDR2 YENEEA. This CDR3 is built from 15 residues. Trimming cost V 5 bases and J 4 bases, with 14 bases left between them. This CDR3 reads CASSPRLDGTGELFF. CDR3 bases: TGTGCCAGCAGCCCTCGTCTAGATGGCACCGGGGAGCTGTTTTTT.

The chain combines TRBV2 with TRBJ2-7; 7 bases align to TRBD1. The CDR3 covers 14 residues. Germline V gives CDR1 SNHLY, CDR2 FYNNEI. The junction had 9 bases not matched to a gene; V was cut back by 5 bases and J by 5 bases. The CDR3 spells CASSPRQGRHEQYF. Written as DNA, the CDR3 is TGTGCCAGCAGTCCTAGACAGGGTAGACACGAGCAGTACTTC.

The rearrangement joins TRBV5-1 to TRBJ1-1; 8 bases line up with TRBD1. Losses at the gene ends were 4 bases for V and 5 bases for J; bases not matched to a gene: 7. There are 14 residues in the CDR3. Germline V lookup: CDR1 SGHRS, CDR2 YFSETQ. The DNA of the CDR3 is TGCGCCAGCAGCCAAACGACAGGGGTAACTGAAGCTTTCTTT. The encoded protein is CASSQTTGVTEAFF.

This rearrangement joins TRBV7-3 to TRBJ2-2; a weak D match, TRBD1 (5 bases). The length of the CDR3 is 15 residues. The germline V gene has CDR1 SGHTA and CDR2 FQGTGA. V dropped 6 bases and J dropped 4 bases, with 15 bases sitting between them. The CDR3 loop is CASRFAGPTTGELFF. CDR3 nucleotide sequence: TGTGCCAGCAGATTCGCAGGGCCAACCACCGGGGAGCTGTTTTTT.

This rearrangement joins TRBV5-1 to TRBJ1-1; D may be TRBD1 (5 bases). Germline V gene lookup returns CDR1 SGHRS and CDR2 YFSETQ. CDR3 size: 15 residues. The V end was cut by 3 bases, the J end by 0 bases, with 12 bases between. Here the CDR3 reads CASSSGDLLNTEAFF. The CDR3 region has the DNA TGCGCCAGCAGCTCGGGGGACCTACTGAACACTGAAGCTTTCTTT.

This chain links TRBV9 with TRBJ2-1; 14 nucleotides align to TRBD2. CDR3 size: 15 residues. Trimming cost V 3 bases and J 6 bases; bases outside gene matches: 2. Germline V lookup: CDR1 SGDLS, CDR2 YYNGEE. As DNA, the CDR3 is TGTGCCAGCAGCGCGGGACTAGCGGGAGTCAATGAGCAGTTCTTC. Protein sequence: CASSAGLAGVNEQFF.

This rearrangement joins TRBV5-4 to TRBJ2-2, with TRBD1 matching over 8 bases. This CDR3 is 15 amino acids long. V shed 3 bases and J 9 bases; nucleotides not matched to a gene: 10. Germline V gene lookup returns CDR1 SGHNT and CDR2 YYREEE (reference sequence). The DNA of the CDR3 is TGTGCCAGCAGCTCCGGACAGGGCAATTACAGGGAGCTGTTTTTT. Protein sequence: CASSSGQGNYRELFF.

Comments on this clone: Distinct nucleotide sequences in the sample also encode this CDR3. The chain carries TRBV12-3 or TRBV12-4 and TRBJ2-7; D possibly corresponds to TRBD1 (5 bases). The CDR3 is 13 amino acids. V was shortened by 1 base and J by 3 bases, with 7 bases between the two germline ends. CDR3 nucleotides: TGTGCCAGCAGTTTAGGACAGATCTACGAGCAGTACTTC. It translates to CASSLGQIYEQYF.

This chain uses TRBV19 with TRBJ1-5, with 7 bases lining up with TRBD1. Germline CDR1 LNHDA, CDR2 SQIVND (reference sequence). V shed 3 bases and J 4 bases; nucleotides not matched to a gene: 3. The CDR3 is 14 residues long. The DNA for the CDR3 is TGTGCCAGTAGTATCGCAGGGGGGAATCAGCCCCAGCATTTT. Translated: CASSIAGGNQPQHF.

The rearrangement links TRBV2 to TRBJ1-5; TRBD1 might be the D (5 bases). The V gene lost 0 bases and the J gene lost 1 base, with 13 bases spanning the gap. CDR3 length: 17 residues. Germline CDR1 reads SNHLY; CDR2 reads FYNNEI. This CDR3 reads CASSEAGGTLSNQPQHF. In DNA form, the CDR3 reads TGTGCCAGCAGTGAAGCGGGGGGGACTTTAAGCAATCAGCCCCAGCATTTT.

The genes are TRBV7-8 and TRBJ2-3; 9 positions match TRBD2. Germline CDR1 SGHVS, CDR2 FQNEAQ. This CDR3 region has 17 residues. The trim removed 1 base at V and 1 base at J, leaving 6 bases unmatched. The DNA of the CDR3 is TGTGCCAGCAGCTTAGTAATTCAGCGGGAGGGCACAGATACGCAGTATTTT. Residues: CASSLVIQREGTDTQYF.

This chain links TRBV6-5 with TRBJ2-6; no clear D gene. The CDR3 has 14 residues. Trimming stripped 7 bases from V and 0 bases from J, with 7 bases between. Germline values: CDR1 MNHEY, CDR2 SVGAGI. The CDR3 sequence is CASNPSSGANVLTF. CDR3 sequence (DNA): TGTGCCAGCAATCCGTCCTCTGGGGCCAACGTCCTGACTTTC.

In nucleotides, the CDR3 is TGCGCCAGCAGCCCGTACGGGACAGCCTCTGGAAACACCATATATTTT. This encodes CASSPYGTASGNTIYF. The chain carries TRBV4-1 and TRBJ1-3, with TRBD1 matching 7 bases. Germline lookup yields CDR1 MGHRA and CDR2 YSYEKL. V dropped 4 bases and J dropped 0; count of bases not matched to a gene: 6. This CDR3 comprises 16 residues.

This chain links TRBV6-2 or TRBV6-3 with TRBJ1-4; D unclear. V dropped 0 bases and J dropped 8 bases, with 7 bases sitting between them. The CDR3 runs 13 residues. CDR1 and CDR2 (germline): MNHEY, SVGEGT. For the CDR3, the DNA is TGTGCCAGCAGTTACTCCGCAGGCGAAAAACTGTTTTTT. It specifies CASSYSAGEKLFF.